This TCR beta chain was captured in a study of CD8 T cells in ankylosing spondylitis. Per the germline V gene, CDR1 is SEHNR and CDR2 is FQNEAQ (reference sequence). The CDR3 contains 12 residues. V was clipped by 8 bases and J by 4 bases, with 9 bases between them. Study observations and caveats: Peripheral blood samples showed relatively rare disease-linked clones, and these clones were CD8+. Disease-associated clones were reportedly significantly overrepresented in matched ankylosing spondylitis synovial fluid.

This clonotype appeared many times. Its antigen remains unknown. TCRdb recomputed calls from the 5' RACE reads with MiXCR, one row per CDR3 protein. The repertoire holds 80,000 to 100,000 distinct CDR3 sequences, with roughly 8.3% as singletons. This clonotype was obtained from a male donor with ankylosing spondylitis or in good health (not recorded which). The V call is TRBV7-9, the J call TRBJ1-5; D gene ambiguous. The sequencing input was blood, either unsorted or a sorted T cell fraction (not recorded which). CDR3 loop: CASAEPNQPQHF. Written as DNA, the CDR3 is TGTGCCAGCGCGGAACCTAATCAGCCCCAGCATTTT.